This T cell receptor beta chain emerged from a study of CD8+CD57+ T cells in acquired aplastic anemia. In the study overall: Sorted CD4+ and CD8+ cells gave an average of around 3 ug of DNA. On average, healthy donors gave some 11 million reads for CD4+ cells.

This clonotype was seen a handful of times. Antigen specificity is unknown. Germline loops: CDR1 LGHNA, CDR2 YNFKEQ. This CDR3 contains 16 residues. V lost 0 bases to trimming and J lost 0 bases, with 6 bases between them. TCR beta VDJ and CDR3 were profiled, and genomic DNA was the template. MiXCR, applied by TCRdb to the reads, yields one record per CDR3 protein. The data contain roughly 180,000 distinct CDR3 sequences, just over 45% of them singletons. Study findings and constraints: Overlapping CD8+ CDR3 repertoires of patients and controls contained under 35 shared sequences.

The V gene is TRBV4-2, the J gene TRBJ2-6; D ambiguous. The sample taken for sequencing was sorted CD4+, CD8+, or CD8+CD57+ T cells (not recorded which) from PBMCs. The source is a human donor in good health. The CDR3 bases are TGTGCCAGCAGCCAAGATCTCAGCTCTGGGGCCAACGTCCTGACTTTC. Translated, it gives CASSQDLSSGANVLTF.